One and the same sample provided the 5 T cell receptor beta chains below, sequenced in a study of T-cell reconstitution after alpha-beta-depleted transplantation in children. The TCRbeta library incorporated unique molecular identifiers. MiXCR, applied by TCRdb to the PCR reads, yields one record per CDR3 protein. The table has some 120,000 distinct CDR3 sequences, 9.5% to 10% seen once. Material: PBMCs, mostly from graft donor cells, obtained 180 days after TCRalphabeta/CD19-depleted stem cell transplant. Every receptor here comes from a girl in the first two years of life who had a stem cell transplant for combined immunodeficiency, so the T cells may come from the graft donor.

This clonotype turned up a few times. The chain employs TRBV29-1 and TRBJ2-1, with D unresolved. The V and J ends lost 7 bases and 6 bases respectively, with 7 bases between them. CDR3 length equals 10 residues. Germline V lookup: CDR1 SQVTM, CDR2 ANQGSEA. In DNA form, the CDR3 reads TGCAGCGCCAAAAGCAATGAGCAGTTCTTC. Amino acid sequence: CSAKSNEQFF.

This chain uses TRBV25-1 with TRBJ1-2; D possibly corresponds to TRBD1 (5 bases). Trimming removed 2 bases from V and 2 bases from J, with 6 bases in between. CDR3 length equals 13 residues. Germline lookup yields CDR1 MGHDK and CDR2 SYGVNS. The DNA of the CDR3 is TGTGCCAGCAGTGAACAGGGCAACTATGGCTACACCTTC. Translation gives CASSEQGNYGYTF.

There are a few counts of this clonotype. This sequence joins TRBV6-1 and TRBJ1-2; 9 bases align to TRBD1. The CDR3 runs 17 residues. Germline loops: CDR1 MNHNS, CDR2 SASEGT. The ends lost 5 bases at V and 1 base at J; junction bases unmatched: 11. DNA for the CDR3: TGTGCCAGCAGTCCCTACAGGGGGCGAGGATTTAACTATGGCTACACCTTC. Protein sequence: CASSPYRGRGFNYGYTF.

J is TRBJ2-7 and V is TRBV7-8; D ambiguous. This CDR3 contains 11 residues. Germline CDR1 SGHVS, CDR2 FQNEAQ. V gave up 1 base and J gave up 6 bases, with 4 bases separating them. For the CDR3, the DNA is TGTGCCAGCAGCTTAGGAACCGAGCAGTACTTC. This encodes CASSLGTEQYF.

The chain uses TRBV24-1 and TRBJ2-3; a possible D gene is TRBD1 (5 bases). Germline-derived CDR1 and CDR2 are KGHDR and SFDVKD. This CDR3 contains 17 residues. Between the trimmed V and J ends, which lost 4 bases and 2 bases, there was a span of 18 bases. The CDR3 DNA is TGTGCCACCAGTGAAAGTTCGGCAGGGCGAATCACAGATACGCAGTATTTT. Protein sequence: CATSESSAGRITDTQYF.